The clone carrying this T cell receptor (beta chain) was found many times. The antigen is unknown. Sequencing was done on patients that had shown CD8+CD57+ cell expansion by flow cytometry. Every one of the patients had aplastic anemia (severe, acquired). It was genomic DNA that served as the template for profiling TCR beta VDJ and CDR3. Using its own MiXCR run on the reads, TCRdb lists one record per CDR3 protein. The sample lists 150,000 to 200,000 distinct CDR3 sequences; roughly half were seen once. V lost 4 bases, J lost 1 base, and 14 bases lay in between. The CDR3 loop spans 16 amino acids. The germline gives CDR1 KGHDR, CDR2 SFDVKD. This sample was included in a study of CD8+CD57+ T cells in acquired aplastic anemia. The overall study: Sorted CD4+ and CD8+ cells yielded DNA averaging around 3.2 ug. Study outcomes and limitations: Patients versus controls showed no significant CD8+ Simpson's diversity difference. Patients and controls were found to share approximately 31 CD8+ CDR3 sequences.

The sequence came from a human donor with aplastic anemia. The specimen sequenced was sorted CD4+, CD8+, or CD8+CD57+ T cells (not recorded which) from PBMCs. V and J are TRBV24-1 and TRBJ2-3; D unresolved. CDR3 coding DNA: TGTGCCACCAGTGACCCCGGGCCCGATGGCACAGATACGCAGTATTTT. Protein: CATSDPGPDGTDTQYF.